This is a list of T cell receptor beta chains from one sample in a study of blood T cell repertoires in COVID-19. Repertoires were generated with immunoSEQ multiplex PCR, while TCRdb's copy carries only in-frame clones and drops some. This sample has fewer than 120,000 clones, with 72% found just once. The sample was peripheral blood. Receptors originate from a woman aged 55-69 years with acute or convalescent COVID-19. CDR3s include the opening cysteine and the closing phenylalanine or tryptophan. D genes are given only for firm matches. A clone size is listed for some rows: how often the clone was seen (once, few, many), or a class if it is expanded.

V gene	J gene	D gene	clone size	CDR3 protein	CDR3 DNA
TRBV5-1	TRBJ1-2	-	-	CASSLDSTNYGYTF	TGCGCCAGCAGCTTGGACAGTACTAACTATGGCTACACCTTC
TRBV7-9	TRBJ1-2	-	-	CASSRQRYGYTF	TGTGCCAGCAGCAGACAGCGTTATGGCTACACCTTC
TRBV11-1	TRBJ2-1	-	-	CASSSRTEAYNEQFF	TGTGCCAGCAGCTCCAGGACAGAAGCCTACAATGAGCAGTTCTTC
TRBV12-3/TRBV12-4	TRBJ1-4	-	-	CASSRGKGEKLFF	TGTGCCAGCAGCCGGGGGAAGGGTGAAAAACTGTTTTTT
TRBV28	TRBJ1-5	TRBD1	-	CASRLDRPNQPQHF	TGTGCCAGCAGACTGGACAGGCCTAATCAGCCCCAGCATTTT
TRBV30	TRBJ1-3	TRBD1	once	CAWSGNRGHTIYF	TGTGCCTGGAGTGGCAACAGGGGGCACACCATATATTTT
TRBV7-9	TRBJ1-2	-	-	CASSPSGYGYTF	TGTGCCAGCAGCCCCTCAGGGTATGGCTACACCTTC
TRBV6-6	TRBJ2-7	TRBD1	-	CASSYSGQGREQYF	TGTGCCAGCAGTTACTCGGGACAGGGGCGCGAGCAGTACTTC
TRBV29-1	TRBJ1-6	TRBD1	-	CSVHTGGRNSPLHF	TGCAGCGTCCATACAGGGGGCCGTAATTCACCCCTCCACTTT
TRBV3-1/TRBV3-2	TRBJ2-1	TRBD1	few	CASSQGITGVIQFF	TGTGCCAGCAGCCAAGGGATTACAGGGGTGATACAGTTCTTC
TRBV6-6	TRBJ1-4	-	-	CASSYWSGELFF	TGTGCCAGCAGTTACTGGTCGGGGGAACTGTTTTTT
TRBV19	TRBJ1-5	-	few	CASSFPEASGQPQHF	TGTGCCAGTAGTTTCCCTGAGGCTTCGGGTCAGCCCCAGCATTTT
TRBV7-3	TRBJ2-7	TRBD1	few	CASSLDRGYSYEQYF	TGTGCCAGCTCCCTGGACAGGGGGTATTCCTACGAGCAGTACTTC
TRBV5-1	TRBJ1-4	-	-	CASSNPLFDEKLFF	TGCGCCAGCAGTAATCCTTTGTTCGATGAAAAACTGTTTTTT
TRBV6-1	TRBJ1-2	TRBD1	-	CASSEGTGGGGYTF	TGTGCCAGCAGTGAAGGGACAGGTGGCGGTGGCTACACCTTC
TRBV19	TRBJ1-2	TRBD1	-	CASRLYDRGYGYTF	TGTGCCAGTAGACTCTATGACAGGGGCTATGGCTACACCTTC
TRBV5-5	TRBJ1-1	TRBD1	few	CASSLRRTGLNTEAFF	TGTGCCAGCAGCCTCCGACGGACAGGACTGAACACTGAAGCTTTCTTT
TRBV29-1	TRBJ1-1	-	few	CSAQGSTEAFF	TGCAGCGCCCAGGGTAGCACTGAAGCTTTCTTT
TRBV18	TRBJ2-2	-	few	CASSREKNTGELFF	TGTGCCAGCTCTCGGGAGAAGAACACCGGGGAGCTGTTTTTT
TRBV7-9	TRBJ1-5	-	-	CASSLSGRNQPQHF	TGTGCCAGCAGCTTATCAGGTCGCAATCAGCCCCAGCATTTT
TRBV9	TRBJ2-7	TRBD2	-	CASSVALAGMAYEQYF	TGTGCCAGCAGCGTAGCTCTAGCGGGAATGGCCTACGAGCAGTACTTC
TRBV5-1	TRBJ2-3	TRBD2	few	CASSQPLAGIDTQYF	TGCGCCAGCAGCCAGCCACTAGCGGGGATAGATACGCAGTATTTT
TRBV5-1	TRBJ1-1	-	many	CASSLPGQLNTEAFF	TGCGCCAGCAGCTTACCGGGACAACTGAACACTGAAGCTTTCTTT
TRBV7-3	TRBJ2-1	TRBD2	-	CASSPQPGTSGALNEQFF	TGTGCCAGCAGCCCTCAACCCGGGACTAGCGGGGCGCTAAATGAGCAGTTCTTC
TRBV5-4	TRBJ1-2	TRBD1	-	CASSTGGDGYTF	TGTGCCAGCAGCACAGGGGGCGATGGCTACACCTTC
TRBV2	TRBJ1-2	TRBD1	-	CASSEGTGWSYTF	TGTGCCAGCAGTGAAGGGACAGGGTGGAGCTACACCTTC
TRBV5-6	TRBJ2-5	-	few	CASSFRQSEKETQYF	TGTGCCAGCAGCTTCAGACAGTCGGAGAAAGAGACCCAGTACTTC
TRBV9	TRBJ2-2	TRBD1	-	CASSVGQAWNTGELFF	TGTGCCAGCAGCGTCGGACAGGCCTGGAACACCGGGGAGCTGTTTTTT
TRBV11-2	TRBJ2-7	TRBD1	-	CASSRTGVGTYEQYF	TGTGCCAGCAGCCGTACAGGGGTAGGGACCTACGAGCAGTACTTC
TRBV2	TRBJ2-5	TRBD2	-	CASTQSSREGTQYF	TGTGCCAGCACTCAAAGTTCTCGGGAGGGGACCCAGTACTTC
TRBV10-2	TRBJ1-5	-	-	CASSWGGPHQPQHF	TGCGCCAGCAGTTGGGGAGGGCCTCATCAGCCCCAGCATTTT
TRBV28	TRBJ1-1	-	-	CATRRGSSAEAFF	TGTGCCACCCGGCGAGGAAGCAGTGCTGAAGCTTTCTTT
TRBV27	TRBJ1-4	TRBD1	-	CASRLQGANEKLFF	TGTGCCAGCAGATTACAGGGGGCTAATGAAAAACTGTTTTTT
TRBV19	TRBJ1-6	TRBD1	-	CATRVGGPVNSPLHF	TGTGCCACCCGGGTAGGGGGCCCGGTGAATTCACCCCTCCACTTT
TRBV14	TRBJ1-4	TRBD1	-	CASSQGTGNEKLFF	TGTGCCAGCAGCCAAGGGACAGGGAATGAAAAACTGTTTTTT
TRBV11-2	TRBJ2-1	-	-	CASSLDAGTNEQFF	TGTGCCAGCAGCTTAGATGCGGGGACCAATGAGCAGTTCTTC
TRBV10-2	TRBJ1-4	TRBD1	-	CASSEGTGARNEKLFF	TGCGCCAGCAGTGAGGGGACAGGGGCGAGGAATGAAAAACTGTTTTTT
TRBV5-1	TRBJ1-3	TRBD1	-	CASSRGQVQTSSGNTIYF	TGCGCCAGCAGCAGAGGACAGGTTCAAACCAGTTCTGGAAACACCATATATTTT
TRBV5-1	TRBJ2-2	-	-	CASSLGQRNTGELFF	TGCGCCAGCAGCTTGGGACAGCGGAACACCGGGGAGCTGTTTTTT
TRBV7-9	TRBJ1-2	-	few	CASSLVAGNYGYTF	TGTGCCAGCAGCTTAGTCGCAGGGAACTATGGCTACACCTTC